The present entry profiles one T cell receptor beta chain with its context. This entry comes from a study of blood T cell repertoires in COVID-19. Clones were sequenced by immunoSEQ multiplex PCR, and TCRdb holds only the in-frame ones, with some missing. The sample lists about 250,000 clones, 82% occurring once. Trimming pared 0 bases from V and 0 bases from J, leaving 11 bases between. This CDR3 comprises 17 residues. Per the germline V gene, CDR1 is LGHNA and CDR2 is YSLEER. Sequences were obtained from peripheral blood. The chain is built from TRBV4-3 and TRBJ1-4, with unresolved D. The clonotype was recovered from a woman aged 70-85 years with acute or convalescent COVID-19. This chain's CDR3 is CASSQDLWLATNEKLFF. The CDR3 DNA reads TGCGCCAGCAGCCAAGATCTTTGGCTAGCAACTAATGAAAAACTGTTTTTT.